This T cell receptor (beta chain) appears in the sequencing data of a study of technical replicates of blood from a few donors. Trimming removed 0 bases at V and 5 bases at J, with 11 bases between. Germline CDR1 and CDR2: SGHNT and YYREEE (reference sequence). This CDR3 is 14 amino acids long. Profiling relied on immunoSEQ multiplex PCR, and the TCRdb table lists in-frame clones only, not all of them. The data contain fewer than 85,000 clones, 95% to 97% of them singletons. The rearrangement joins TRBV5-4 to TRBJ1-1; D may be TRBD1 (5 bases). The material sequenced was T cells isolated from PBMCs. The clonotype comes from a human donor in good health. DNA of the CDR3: TGTGCCAGCAGCTTGGCTGGGGGGGGAACTGAAGCTTTCTTT. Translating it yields CASSLAGGGTEAFF.